The subject of this entry is one T cell receptor beta chain. This entry is derived from a study of control samples from healthy donors and cancer patients. Using immunoSEQ multiplex PCR, the repertoire was profiled, and TCRdb retains in-frame clones only, with some absent. The sample has around 140,000 clones; just under 90% are singletons. This CDR3 spans 13 amino acids. Germline lookup yields CDR1 SQVTM and CDR2 ANQGSEA. The V and J ends lost 1 base and 3 bases respectively, with 7 bases between them. The material sequenced was PBMCs. This clonotype was obtained from a man over 45 with head and neck cancer. This sequence joins TRBV29-1 and TRBJ1-5; possibly TRBD1 for D (6 bases). CDR3 loop: CSVEGDNNQPQHF. CDR3 DNA sequence: TGCAGCGTTGAAGGGGACAACAATCAGCCCCAGCATTTT.